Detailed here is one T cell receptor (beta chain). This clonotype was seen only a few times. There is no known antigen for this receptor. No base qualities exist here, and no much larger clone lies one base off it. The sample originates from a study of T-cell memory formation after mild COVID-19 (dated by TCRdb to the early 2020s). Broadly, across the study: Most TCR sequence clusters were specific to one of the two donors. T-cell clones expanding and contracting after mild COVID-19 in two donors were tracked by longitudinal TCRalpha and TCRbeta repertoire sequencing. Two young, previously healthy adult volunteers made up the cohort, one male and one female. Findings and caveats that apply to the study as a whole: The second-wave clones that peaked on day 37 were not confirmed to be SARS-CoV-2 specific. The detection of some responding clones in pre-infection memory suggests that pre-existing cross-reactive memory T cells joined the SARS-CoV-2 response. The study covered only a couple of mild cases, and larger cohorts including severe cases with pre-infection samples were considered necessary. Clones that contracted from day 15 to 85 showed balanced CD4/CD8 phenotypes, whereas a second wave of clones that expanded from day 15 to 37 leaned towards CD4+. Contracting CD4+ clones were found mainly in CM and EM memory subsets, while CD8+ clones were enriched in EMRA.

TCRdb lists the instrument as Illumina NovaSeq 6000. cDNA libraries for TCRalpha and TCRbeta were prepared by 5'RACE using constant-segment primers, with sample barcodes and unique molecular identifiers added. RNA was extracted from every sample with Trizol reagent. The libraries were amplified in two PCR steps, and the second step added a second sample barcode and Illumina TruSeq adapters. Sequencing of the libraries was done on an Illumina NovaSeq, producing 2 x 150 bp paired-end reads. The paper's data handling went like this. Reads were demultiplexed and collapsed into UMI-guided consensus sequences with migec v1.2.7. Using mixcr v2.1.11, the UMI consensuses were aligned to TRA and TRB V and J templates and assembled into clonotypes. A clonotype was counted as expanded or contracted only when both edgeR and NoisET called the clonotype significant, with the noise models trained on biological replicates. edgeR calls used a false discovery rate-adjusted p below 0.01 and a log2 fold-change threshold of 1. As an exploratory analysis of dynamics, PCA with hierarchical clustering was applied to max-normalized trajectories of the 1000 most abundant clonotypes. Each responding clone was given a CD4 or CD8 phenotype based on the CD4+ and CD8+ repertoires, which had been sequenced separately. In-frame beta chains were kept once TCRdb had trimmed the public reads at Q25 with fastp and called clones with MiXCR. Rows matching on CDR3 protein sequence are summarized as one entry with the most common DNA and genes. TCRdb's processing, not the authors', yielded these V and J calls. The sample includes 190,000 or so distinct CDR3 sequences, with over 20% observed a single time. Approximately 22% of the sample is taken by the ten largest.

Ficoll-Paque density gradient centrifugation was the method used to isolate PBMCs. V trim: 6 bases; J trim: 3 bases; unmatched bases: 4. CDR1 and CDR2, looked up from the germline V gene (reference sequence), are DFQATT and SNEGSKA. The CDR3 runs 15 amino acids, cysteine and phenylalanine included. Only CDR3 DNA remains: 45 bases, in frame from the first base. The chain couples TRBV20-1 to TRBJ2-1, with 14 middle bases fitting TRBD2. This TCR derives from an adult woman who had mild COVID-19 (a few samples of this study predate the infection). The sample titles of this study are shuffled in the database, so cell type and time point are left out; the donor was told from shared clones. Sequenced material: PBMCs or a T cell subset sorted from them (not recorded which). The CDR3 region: CSARTSGGHYNEQFF. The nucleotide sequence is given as TGCAGTGCAAGGACTAGCGGGGGGCACTACAATGAGCAGTTCTTC.